The next 9 T cell receptor beta chains were all read from a single sample in a study of OX40 agonist ivuxolimab in advanced cancers. Profiled with immunoSEQ multiplex PCR; TCRdb holds only in-frame clones, not every one. Of tens of thousands of clones listed, over 80% are singletons. Sequenced here: CD4+ or CD8+ T cells sorted from blood, sampled in a trial of the OX40 agonist ivuxolimab. These receptors came from an adult with an advanced solid tumor such as melanoma, head and neck, liver or kidney cancer.

The genes are TRBV29-1 and TRBJ2-3; D unclear. The CDR3 is 10 residues long. Trimming cost V 4 bases and J 4 bases, with 3 bases left between them. The V gene's germline CDR1 is SQVTM and CDR2 ANQGSEA. The CDR3 region is CSVGPDTQYF. DNA of the CDR3: TGCAGCGTTGGTCCAGATACGCAGTATTTT.

CDR3 nucleotides: TGCGCCAGCAGCCAAGAAGCTAGCGGGATCTCCTACGAGCAGTACTTC. Translated: CASSQEASGISYEQYF. V gene TRBV4-3 combines with J gene TRBJ2-7, with 9 bases matching TRBD2. This CDR3 comprises 16 residues. J lost 0 bases, V lost 0 bases, and 3 bases had no gene match. Germline V gene data show CDR1 as LGHNA and CDR2 as YSLEER.

The rearrangement uses TRBV4-1 and TRBJ2-7; TRBD1 agrees at 9 bases. The junction had 0 bases not matched to a gene; V was cut back by 1 base and J by 5 bases. Germline V gene lookup returns CDR1 MGHRA and CDR2 YSYEKL. This CDR3 contains 13 residues. CDR3 sequence reads: CASSQGQGDEQYV. Written as DNA, the CDR3 is TGCGCCAGCAGCCAAGGACAGGGGGACGAGCAGTACGTC.

This chain uses TRBV28 with TRBJ1-4; D unresolved. Deletions cut 6 bases from V and 4 bases from J, with 12 bases between. This CDR3 contains 14 residues. Germline V lookup: CDR1 MDHEN, CDR2 SYDVKM. The CDR3, as DNA: TGTGCCAGCAGCTCCCCCGGAGTTAATGAAAAACTGTTTTTT. Translated, it gives CASSSPGVNEKLFF.

V and J are TRBV4-3 and TRBJ2-4; D may be TRBD1 or TRBD2 (6 bases each). V lost 0 bases, J lost 4 bases, and 22 bases lay in between. In germline, CDR1 is LGHNA, CDR2 YSLEER. CDR3 size: 19 residues. Here the CDR3 DNA reads TGCGCCAGCAGCCAAGAATTATCGGGTGGAGGGGGGATTAAAAACATTCAGTACTTC. Protein sequence: CASSQELSGGGGIKNIQYF.

The chain joins TRBV9 to TRBJ1-2; weak D call: TRBD1 (5 bases). Germline V CDR1 and CDR2: SGDLS, YYNGEE. This CDR3 has 13 residues. V lost 2 bases and J 3 bases, leaving 8 bases between the germline ends. CDR3 loop: CASSVGHDYGYTF. In DNA form, the CDR3 reads TGTGCCAGCAGCGTCGGACATGACTATGGCTACACCTTC.

This clone was seen just once. The J gene is TRBJ2-5, the V gene TRBV15; 10 bases fit TRBD2. The end of the DNA is better explained by TRBJ2-7, so the J call may be wrong. Germline-derived CDR1 and CDR2 are LNHNV and YYDKDF (reference sequence). This CDR3 region has 15 residues. CDR3 loop: CATSRQREGLYEQYF. In nucleotides, the CDR3 is TGTGCCACCAGCAGACAGCGGGAGGGCCTGTACGAGCAGTACTTC.

V and J are TRBV7-8 and TRBJ2-5; TRBD2 aligns across 7 bases. CDR3 length equals 12 residues. The V and J ends lost 7 bases and 5 bases, in that order; junction bases with no gene match: 4. Germline-derived CDR1 and CDR2 are SGHVS and FQNEAQ. In nucleotides, the CDR3 is TGTGCCAGCACGGGGGGAGGGGAGACCCAGTACTTC. Its protein product is CASTGGGETQYF.

This clone was seen a single time. The chain is built from TRBV27 and TRBJ1-6; 12 positions match TRBD1. The CDR3 extends over 19 amino acids. Germline CDR1 and CDR2: MNHEY and SMNVEV (reference sequence). The V and J ends lost 2 bases and 1 base, in that order; junction bases with no gene match: 6. For the CDR3, the DNA is TGTGCCAGCAGTTTAGGTCCGGGACAGGGGGCGTCCTATAATTCACCCCTCCACTTT. This codes for CASSLGPGQGASYNSPLHF.